This TCR beta chain was profiled in a study of spatial heterogeneity in lung cancer. The wider study: Among detected sequences, beta-chain ones consistently exceeded alpha-chain ones in number.

This CDR3 has 16 residues. V lost 4 bases and J lost 2, with 16 bases in between. Germline V gene sequence: CDR1 SGHDT, CDR2 YYEEEE. TCRdb re-called the 5' RACE reads with MiXCR, one entry per CDR3 protein. The table shows about 52,000 distinct CDR3 sequences, with roughly 7.4% occurring only once. Time point of the sample: blood at routine non-recurrence follow-up after resection. Whole RNA came from tumor, nontumor lung or frozen PBMC and was sequenced without being sorted. The chain employs TRBV5-6 and TRBJ2-1; unclear D gene. The material sequenced was PBMCs, taken at follow-up. The sequence came from a female donor with early-stage non-small cell lung cancer. DNA for the CDR3: TGTGCCAGCAGCCTCTCTCCCTCCGGCGCCTACAATGAGCAGTTCTTC. This codes for CASSLSPSGAYNEQFF.